The rows below give T cell receptor beta chains drawn from one sample of a study of blood T cell repertoires in COVID-19. Data came from immunoSEQ multiplex PCR; TCRdb stores just in-frame clones and leaves some out. The sample holds about 250,000 clones, around 89% seen once. Specimen: PBMCs or T cells enriched from blood (not recorded which). Receptors originate from a woman between 45 and 65 years old who had recovered from COVID-19. The CDR3 runs from the conserved cysteine through the conserved F or W. The order of the fields is J gene, V gene, CDR3 protein.

TRBJ1-5 TRBV6-2/TRBV6-3 CASSYRGQRNQPQHF
TRBJ1-5 TRBV15 CATSREGARGNQPQHF
TRBJ2-1 TRBV24-1 CATSEVGLAGVGIDEQFF
TRBJ1-1 TRBV11-3 CASSPTGMGEAFF
TRBJ1-2 TRBV28 CASSKGQYYGYTF
TRBJ1-2 TRBV24-1 CATSDPGQTNYGYTF
TRBJ2-7 TRBV28 CASTGMYEQYF
TRBJ2-1 TRBV7-9 CASSPRGGRLSNEQFF
TRBJ1-5 TRBV29-1 CSTYELGGPQHF
TRBJ2-7 TRBV27 CASSPLAGGYEQYF
TRBJ2-6 TRBV27 CASSPDRAGANVLTF
TRBJ2-5 TRBV3-1/TRBV3-2 CASSQLGGQETQYF
TRBJ2-1 TRBV5-1 CASSSGLMNNEQFF
TRBJ1-5 TRBV19 CAASDRVQPQHF
TRBJ1-2 TRBV6-5 CASSYRTENYGYTF
TRBJ1-6 TRBV9 CASSPRQGTSPLHF
TRBJ1-1 TRBV5-6 CASSLSAGSAEAFF
TRBJ2-3 TRBV7-2 CASSYGSSTDTQYF
TRBJ1-2 TRBV30 CAWSVVRQGSGYTF
TRBJ1-4 TRBV4-2 CASSQDTGAPNEKLFF
TRBJ1-2 TRBV7-2 CASSSGQTYGYTF
TRBJ1-2 TRBV6-2/TRBV6-3 CASSYTGGFTYTF
TRBJ1-1 TRBV7-8 CASRRGQNTEAFF
TRBJ1-2 TRBV29-1 CSVSDRGYYGYTF
TRBJ1-6 TRBV3-1/TRBV3-2 CASSLYQNYNSPLHF
TRBJ2-3 TRBV5-1 CASSLTPTDTQYF
TRBJ2-2 TRBV5-1 CASSLGLAGTGELFF
TRBJ2-2 TRBV19 CASSTSGGSKTGELFF
TRBJ1-1 TRBV5-8 CASSLTGTVNTEAFF
TRBJ1-2 TRBV24-1 CATSLGGLNYGYTF
TRBJ1-1 TRBV5-1 CASSLEGGGTNTEAFF
TRBJ2-7 TRBV11-2 CASSLTLAGVAEQYF
TRBJ1-2 TRBV6-5 CASSPDRGAYGYTF
TRBJ1-4 TRBV5-4 CASSLRQGEVNEKLFF
TRBJ2-1 TRBV11-2 CASSRDGASGRGEQFF
TRBJ1-1 TRBV29-1 CSTRTGKNTEAFF
TRBJ2-5 TRBV3-1/TRBV3-2 CASSPRTSRKTQYF
TRBJ1-2 TRBV28 CASSLKAAGGGYTF
TRBJ1-1 TRBV27 CASSLSGGPKSSEAFF
TRBJ2-5 TRBV7-2 CASSFGRGGETQYF
TRBJ1-4 TRBV30 CAWTADRVVEKLFF